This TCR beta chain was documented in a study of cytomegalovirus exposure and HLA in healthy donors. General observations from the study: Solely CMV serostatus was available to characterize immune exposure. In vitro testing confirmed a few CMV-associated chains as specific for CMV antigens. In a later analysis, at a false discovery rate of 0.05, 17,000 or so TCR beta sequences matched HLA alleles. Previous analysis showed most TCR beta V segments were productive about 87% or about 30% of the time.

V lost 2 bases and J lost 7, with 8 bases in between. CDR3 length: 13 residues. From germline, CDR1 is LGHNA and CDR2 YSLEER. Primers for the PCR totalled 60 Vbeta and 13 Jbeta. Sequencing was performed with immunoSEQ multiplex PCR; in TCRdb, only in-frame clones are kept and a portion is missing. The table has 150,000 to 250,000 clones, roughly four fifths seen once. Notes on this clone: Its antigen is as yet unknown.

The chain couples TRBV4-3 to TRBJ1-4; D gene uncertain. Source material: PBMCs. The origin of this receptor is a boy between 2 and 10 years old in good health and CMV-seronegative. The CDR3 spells CASSQLAGEKLFF. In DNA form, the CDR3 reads TGCGCCAGCAGCCAACTAGCGGGTGAAAAACTGTTTTTT.